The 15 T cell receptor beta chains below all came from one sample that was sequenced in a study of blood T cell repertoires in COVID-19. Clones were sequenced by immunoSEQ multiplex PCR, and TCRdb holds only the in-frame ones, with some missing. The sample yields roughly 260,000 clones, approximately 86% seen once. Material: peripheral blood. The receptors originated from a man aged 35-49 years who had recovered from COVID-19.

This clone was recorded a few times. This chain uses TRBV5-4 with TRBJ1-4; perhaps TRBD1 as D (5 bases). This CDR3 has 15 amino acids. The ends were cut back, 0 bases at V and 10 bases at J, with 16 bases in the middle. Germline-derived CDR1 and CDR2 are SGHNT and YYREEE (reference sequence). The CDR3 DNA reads TGTGCCAGCAGCTTGGCGACAGACCGGATCGGAAAACTGTTTTTT. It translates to CASSLATDRIGKLFF.

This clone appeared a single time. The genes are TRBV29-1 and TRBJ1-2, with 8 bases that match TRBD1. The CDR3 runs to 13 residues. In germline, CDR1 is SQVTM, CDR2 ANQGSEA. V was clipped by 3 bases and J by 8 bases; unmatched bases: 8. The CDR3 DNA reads TGCAGCGTTGACCCGGGACAGGCGCGGGGCTACACCTTC. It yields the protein CSVDPGQARGYTF.

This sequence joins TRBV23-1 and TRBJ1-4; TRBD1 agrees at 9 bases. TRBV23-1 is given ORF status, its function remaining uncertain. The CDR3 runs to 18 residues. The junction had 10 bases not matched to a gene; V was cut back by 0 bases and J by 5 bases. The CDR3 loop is CASSQSAKLQGANEKLFF. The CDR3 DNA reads TGCGCCAGCAGTCAATCAGCGAAATTACAGGGGGCAAATGAAAAACTGTTTTTT.

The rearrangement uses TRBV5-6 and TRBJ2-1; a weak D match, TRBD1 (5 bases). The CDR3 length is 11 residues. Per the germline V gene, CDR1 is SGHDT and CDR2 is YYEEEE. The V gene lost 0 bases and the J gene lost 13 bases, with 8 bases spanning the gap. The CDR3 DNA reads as TGTGCCAGCAGCTTGGGGGGCCTACAGTTCTTC. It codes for CASSLGGLQFF.

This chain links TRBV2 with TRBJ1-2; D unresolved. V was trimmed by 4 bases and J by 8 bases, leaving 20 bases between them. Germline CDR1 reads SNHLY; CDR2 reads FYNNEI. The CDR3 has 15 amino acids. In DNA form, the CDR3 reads TGTGCCAGCAGTGGGCCCGGGGTCGGAGGAATGGGCTACACCTTC. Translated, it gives CASSGPGVGGMGYTF.

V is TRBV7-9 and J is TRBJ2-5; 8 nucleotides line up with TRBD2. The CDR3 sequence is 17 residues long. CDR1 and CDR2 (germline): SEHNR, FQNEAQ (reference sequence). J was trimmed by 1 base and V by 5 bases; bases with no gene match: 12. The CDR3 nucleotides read TGTGCCAGCAGCCCCACCGGGGGGGGGTTTTCCCAAGAGACCCAGTACTTC. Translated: CASSPTGGGFSQETQYF.

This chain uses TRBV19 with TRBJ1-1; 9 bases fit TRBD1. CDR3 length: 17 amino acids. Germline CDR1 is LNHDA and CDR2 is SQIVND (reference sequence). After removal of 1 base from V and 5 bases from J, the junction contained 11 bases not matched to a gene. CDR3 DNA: TGTGCCAGTAGTATAGGAGGGACAGGGATTCTGCGGACTGAAGCTTTCTTT. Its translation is CASSIGGTGILRTEAFF. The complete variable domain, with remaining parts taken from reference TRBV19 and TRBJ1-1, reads DGGITQSPKYLFRKEGQNVTLSCEQNLNHDAMYWYRQDPGQGLRLIYYSQIVNDFQKGDIAEGYSVSREKKESFPLTVTSAQKNPTAFYLCASSIGGTGILRTEAFFGQGTRLTVV.

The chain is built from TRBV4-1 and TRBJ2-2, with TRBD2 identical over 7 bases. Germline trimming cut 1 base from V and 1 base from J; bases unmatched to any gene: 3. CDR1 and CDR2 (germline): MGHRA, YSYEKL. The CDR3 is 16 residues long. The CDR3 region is CASSQVPGGNTGELFF. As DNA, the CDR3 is TGCGCCAGCAGCCAAGTCCCGGGGGGGAACACCGGGGAGCTGTTTTTT.

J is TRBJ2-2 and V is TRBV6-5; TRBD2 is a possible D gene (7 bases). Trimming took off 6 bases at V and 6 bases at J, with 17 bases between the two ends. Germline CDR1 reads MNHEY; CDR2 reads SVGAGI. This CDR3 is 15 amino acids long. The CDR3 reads CASSGSQGRAGELFF. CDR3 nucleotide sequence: TGTGCCAGCAGCGGGTCGCAGGGGAGGGCCGGGGAGCTGTTTTTT.

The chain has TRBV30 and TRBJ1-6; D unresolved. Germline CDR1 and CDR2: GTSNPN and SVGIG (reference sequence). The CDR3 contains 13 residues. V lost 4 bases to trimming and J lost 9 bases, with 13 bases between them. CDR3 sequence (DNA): TGTGCCTGGACCCTTGCCTCGGGTTCACCCCTCCACTTT. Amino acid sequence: CAWTLASGSPLHF.

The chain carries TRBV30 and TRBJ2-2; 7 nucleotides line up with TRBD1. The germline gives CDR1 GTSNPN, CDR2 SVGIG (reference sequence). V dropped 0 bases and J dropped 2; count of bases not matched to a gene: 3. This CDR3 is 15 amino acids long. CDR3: CAWSVGDRNTGELFF. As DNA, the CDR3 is TGTGCCTGGAGTGTTGGGGACAGAAACACCGGGGAGCTGTTTTTT.

CDR3 DNA: TGTGCCAGCAGTCCACGACAGGGTTTCAACGAGCAGTACTTC. This translates into CASSPRQGFNEQYF. V usage is TRBV28 and J usage is TRBJ2-7, with 7 nucleotides matching TRBD1. This CDR3 spans 14 amino acids. From germline, CDR1 is MDHEN and CDR2 SYDVKM. With 5 bases clipped from V and 5 bases from J, the junction kept 9 bases outside the gene matches. The whole variable domain, filled in from reference TRBV28 and TRBJ2-7, reads DVKVTQSSRYLVKRTGEKVFLECVQDMDHENMFWYRQDPGLGLRLIYFSYDVKMKEKGDIPEGYSVSREKKERFSLILESASTNQTSMYLCASSPRQGFNEQYFGPGTRLTVT.

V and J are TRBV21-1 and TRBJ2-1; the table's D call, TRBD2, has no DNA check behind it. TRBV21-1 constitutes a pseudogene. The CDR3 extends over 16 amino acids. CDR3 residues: CASSKGASCTYNEQFF. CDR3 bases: TGTGCCAGCAGCAAAGGGGCTAGCTGCACCTACAATGAGCAGTTCTTC.

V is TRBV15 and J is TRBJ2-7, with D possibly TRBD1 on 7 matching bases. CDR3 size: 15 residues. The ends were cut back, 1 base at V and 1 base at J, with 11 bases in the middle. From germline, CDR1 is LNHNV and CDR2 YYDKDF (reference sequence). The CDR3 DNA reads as TGTGCCACCAGCAGAGTGCAGGGGGGTTCCTACGAGCAGTACTTC. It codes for CATSRVQGGSYEQYF.

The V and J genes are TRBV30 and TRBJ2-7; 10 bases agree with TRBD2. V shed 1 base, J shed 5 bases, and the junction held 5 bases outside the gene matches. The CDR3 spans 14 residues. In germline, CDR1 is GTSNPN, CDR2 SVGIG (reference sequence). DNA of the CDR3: TGTGCCTGGAGTGCTCTAGCGGGAGCTGACGAGCAGTACTTC. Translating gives CAWSALAGADEQYF.